The rows below give T cell receptor beta chains drawn from one sample of a study of blood T cell repertoires in COVID-19. Produced via immunoSEQ multiplex PCR; TCRdb's table is partial and in-frame only. The repertoire includes about 110,000 clones, approximately 88% of them detected once, and 2.4% sits in the top ten. Sample: peripheral blood. The receptors here all came from a human donor in a cohort sampled during active COVID-19. Each CDR3 is given with its conserved first and last residue. A D gene is named only where the DNA matches it firmly. Size is stated for part of the rows, as once, few or many counts, or as a class when the clone is expanded.

J | D | size | V | DNA | CDR3
TRBJ1-1 | TRBD1 | NA | TRBV6-6 | TGTGCCAGCAGTTACCCGGGACAGCCCACTGAAGCTTTCTTT | CASSYPGQPTEAFF
TRBJ2-7 | NA | NA | TRBV27 | TGTGCCAGCAGTTCTGCCACTTCCCTAGACGAGCAGTACTTC | CASSSATSLDEQYF
TRBJ2-7 | TRBD1 | NA | TRBV19 | TGTGCCAGTAGTACGACCCGGGACAGGGGGCGTCTCGAGCAGTACTTC | CASSTTRDRGRLEQYF
TRBJ2-7 | NA | NA | TRBV27 | TGTGCCAGCAGTTTGAATAGCGGCTACGAGCAGTACTTC | CASSLNSGYEQYF
TRBJ2-5 | TRBD2 | NA | TRBV9 | TGTGCCAGCAGCGCCGGACTAGCGGGGGGTGAGGAGACCCAGTACTTC | CASSAGLAGGEETQYF
TRBJ2-3 | TRBD2 | NA | TRBV27 | TGTGCCAGCAGAAGCGGGGGGGCGGTATATACGCAGTATTTT | CASRSGGAVYTQYF
TRBJ2-1 | NA | once | TRBV5-6 | TGTGCCAGCAGCTCCGGACGGACTACTTACAATGAGCAGTTCTTC | CASSSGRTTYNEQFF
TRBJ2-5 | TRBD2 | NA | TRBV27 | TGTGCCAGCAGTTTACGGACTAGCGGGGGGGCCCACCAAGAGACCCAGTACTTC | CASSLRTSGGAHQETQYF
TRBJ1-1 | NA | NA | TRBV29-1 | TGCAGCGTTGACCACCCCTCGGCGGGGGGGTGGAGGAACACTGAAGCTTTCTTT | CSVDHPSAGGWRNTEAFF
TRBJ2-7 | NA | NA | TRBV18 | TGTGCCAGCTCACCGGACAGCACCTACGAGCAGTACTTC | CASSPDSTYEQYF
TRBJ2-3 | NA | NA | TRBV6-6 | TGTGCCAGCAGTTACGAAGGGGTCAGTGATACGCAGTATTTT | CASSYEGVSDTQYF
TRBJ2-5 | TRBD2 | NA | TRBV4-1 | TGCGCCAGCAGCCAAAAACAGGGGACTAGCGGTCTAGGGACCCAGTACTTC | CASSQKQGTSGLGTQYF
TRBJ1-6 | TRBD1 | NA | TRBV19 | TGTGCCAGTAGTATTCCCCGGACAGGGGGAGCACCCCTCCACTTT | CASSIPRTGGAPLHF
TRBJ1-5 | NA | NA | TRBV19 | TGTGCCAGTGCCAGGGGCAGGGGAGGCAATCAGCCCCAGCATTTT | CASARGRGGNQPQHF
TRBJ1-1 | NA | NA | TRBV10-1 | TGCGCCAGCAGTGGGAACAGGCACATGAACACTGAAGCTTTCTTT | CASSGNRHMNTEAFF
TRBJ1-3 | NA | NA | TRBV11-2 | TGTGCCAGCAGCTTAGATTCCGCGGGTTCTGGAAACACCATATATTTT | CASSLDSAGSGNTIYF
TRBJ2-3 | TRBD2 | NA | TRBV28 | TGTGCCAGCAGTTTACAAGCGGGGGGGGCAGATACGCAGTATTTT | CASSLQAGGADTQYF
TRBJ2-1 | NA | NA | TRBV24-1 | TGTGCCACCAGTGGGCAGACTCAATCCTACAATGAGCAGTTCTTC | CATSGQTQSYNEQFF
TRBJ2-4 | NA | NA | TRBV19 | TGTGCCAGTATGAACCGGGACACGCTATTAGCCAAAAACATTCAGTACTTC | CASMNRDTLLAKNIQYF
TRBJ2-1 | TRBD2 | NA | TRBV11-2 | TGTGCCAGCAGCTTAGGGTTTAGGAGCGGGAGAGGGGGGAATGAGCAGTTCTTC | CASSLGFRSGRGGNEQFF